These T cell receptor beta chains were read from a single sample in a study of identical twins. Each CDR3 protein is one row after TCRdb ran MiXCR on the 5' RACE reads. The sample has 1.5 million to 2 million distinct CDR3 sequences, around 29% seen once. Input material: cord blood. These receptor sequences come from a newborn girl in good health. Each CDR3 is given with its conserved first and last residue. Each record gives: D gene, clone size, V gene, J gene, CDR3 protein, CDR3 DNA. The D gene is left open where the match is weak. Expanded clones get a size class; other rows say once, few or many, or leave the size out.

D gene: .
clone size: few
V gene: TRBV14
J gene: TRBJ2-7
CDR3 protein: CASSQDWVLSYNEQYF
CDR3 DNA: TGTGCCAGCAGCCAAGATTGGGTACTCTCCTACAATGAGCAGTACTTC

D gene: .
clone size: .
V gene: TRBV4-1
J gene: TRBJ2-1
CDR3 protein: CASSQEGGGRYYNEQFF
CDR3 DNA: TGCGCCAGCAGCCAAGAGGGAGGGGGGAGGTACTACAATGAGCAGTTCTTC

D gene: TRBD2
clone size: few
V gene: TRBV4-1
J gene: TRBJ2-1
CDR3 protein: CASSRGLAGNYNEQFF
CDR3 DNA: TGCGCCAGCAGCCGGGGACTAGCGGGGAACTACAATGAGCAGTTCTTC

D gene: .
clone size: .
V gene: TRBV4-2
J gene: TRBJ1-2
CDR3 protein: CASSQHPGGRANYGYTF
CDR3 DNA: TGTGCCAGCAGCCAACATCCGGGTGGGAGGGCTAACTATGGCTACACCTTC

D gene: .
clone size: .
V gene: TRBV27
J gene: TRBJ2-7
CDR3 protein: CASSPTPGLSSYEQYF
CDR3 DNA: TGTGCCAGCAGTCCTACCCCGGGACTCAGCTCCTACGAGCAGTACTTC

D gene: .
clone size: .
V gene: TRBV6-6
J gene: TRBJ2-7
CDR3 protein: CASSYADTSYEQYF
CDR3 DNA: TGTGCCAGCAGTTACGCGGACACGTCCTACGAGCAGTACTTC

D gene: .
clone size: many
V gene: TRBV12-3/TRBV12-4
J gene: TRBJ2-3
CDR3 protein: CASSFIADTQYF
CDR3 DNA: TGTGCCAGCAGCTTTATAGCAGATACGCAGTATTTT

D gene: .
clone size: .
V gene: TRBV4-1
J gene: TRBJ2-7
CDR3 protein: CASSQDSASDRAYEQYF
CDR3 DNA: TGCGCCAGCAGCCAAGATTCGGCGTCGGATAGGGCCTACGAGCAGTACTTC

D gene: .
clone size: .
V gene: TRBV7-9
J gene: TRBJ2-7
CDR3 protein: CASSLADRDSSEQYF
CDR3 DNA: TGTGCCAGCAGCTTAGCGGACCGAGACTCGAGCGAGCAGTACTTC

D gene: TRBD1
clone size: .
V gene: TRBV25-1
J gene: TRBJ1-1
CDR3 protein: CASSGLQGMAFF
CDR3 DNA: TGTGCCAGCAGTGGGTTACAGGGGATGGCTTTCTTT

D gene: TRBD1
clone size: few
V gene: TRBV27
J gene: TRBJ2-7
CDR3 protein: CASSRPRTGVFEQYF
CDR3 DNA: TGTGCCAGCAGTCGCCCGAGGACAGGGGTATTCGAGCAGTACTTC

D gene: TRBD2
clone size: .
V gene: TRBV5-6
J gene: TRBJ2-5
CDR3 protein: CASSPTSGGAFRETQYF
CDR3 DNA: TGTGCCAGCAGCCCTACTAGCGGGGGGGCCTTTCGAGAGACCCAGTACTTC

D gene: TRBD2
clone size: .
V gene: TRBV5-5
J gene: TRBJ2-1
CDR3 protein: CASSLEGLAIHEQFF
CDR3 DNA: TGTGCCAGCAGCTTGGAAGGACTAGCGATCCACGAGCAGTTCTTC

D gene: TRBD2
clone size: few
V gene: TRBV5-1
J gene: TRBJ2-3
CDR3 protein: CASSSLLAGSTDTQYF
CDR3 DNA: TGCGCCAGCAGCTCATTGTTAGCGGGGAGCACAGATACGCAGTATTTT

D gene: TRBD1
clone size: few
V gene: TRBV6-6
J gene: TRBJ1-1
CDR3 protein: CASSSIQGAVTEAFF
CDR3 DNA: TGTGCCAGCAGCTCCATCCAGGGGGCGGTCACTGAAGCTTTCTTT

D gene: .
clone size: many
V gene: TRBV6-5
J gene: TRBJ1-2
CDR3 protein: CASSYSTVYGYTF
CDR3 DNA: TGTGCCAGCAGTTACTCGACAGTCTATGGCTACACCTTC

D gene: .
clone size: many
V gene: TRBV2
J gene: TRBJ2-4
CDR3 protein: CASSRTGNIQYF
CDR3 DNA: TGTGCCAGCAGTCGGACCGGAAACATTCAGTACTTC